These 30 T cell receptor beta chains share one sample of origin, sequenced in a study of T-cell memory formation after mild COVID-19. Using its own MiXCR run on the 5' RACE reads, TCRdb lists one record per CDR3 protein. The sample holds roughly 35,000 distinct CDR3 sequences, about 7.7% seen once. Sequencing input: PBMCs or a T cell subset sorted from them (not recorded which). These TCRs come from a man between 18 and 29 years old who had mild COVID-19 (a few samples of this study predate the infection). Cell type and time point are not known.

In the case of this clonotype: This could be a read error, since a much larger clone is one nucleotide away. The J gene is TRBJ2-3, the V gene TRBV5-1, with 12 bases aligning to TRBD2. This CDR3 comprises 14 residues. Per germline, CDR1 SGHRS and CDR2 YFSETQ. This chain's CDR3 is CASSRLAGADPQYF. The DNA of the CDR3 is TGCGCCAGCAGCCGACTAGCGGGGGCAGATCCGCAGTATTTT.

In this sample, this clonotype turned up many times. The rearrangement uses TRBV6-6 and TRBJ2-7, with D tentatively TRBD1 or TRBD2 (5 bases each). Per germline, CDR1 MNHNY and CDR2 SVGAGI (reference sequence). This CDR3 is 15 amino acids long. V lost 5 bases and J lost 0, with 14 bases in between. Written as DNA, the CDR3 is TGTGCCAGCAGTCAGAGGGACGGACCCTCCTACGAGCAGTACTTC. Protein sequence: CASSQRDGPSYEQYF.

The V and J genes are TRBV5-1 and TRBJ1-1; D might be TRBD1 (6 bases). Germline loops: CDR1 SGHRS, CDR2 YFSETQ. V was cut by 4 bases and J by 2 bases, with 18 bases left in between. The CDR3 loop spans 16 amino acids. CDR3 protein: CASSIQTGTPNTEAFF. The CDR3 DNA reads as TGCGCCAGCAGCATACAAACCGGGACACCCAACACTGAAGCTTTCTTT.

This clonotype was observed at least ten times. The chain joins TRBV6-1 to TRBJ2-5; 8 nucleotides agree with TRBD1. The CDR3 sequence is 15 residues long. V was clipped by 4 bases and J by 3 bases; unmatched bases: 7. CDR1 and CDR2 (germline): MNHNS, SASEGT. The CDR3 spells CASSVGQGLKETQYF. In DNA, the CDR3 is TGTGCCAGCAGTGTTGGACAGGGCCTAAAAGAGACCCAGTACTTC.

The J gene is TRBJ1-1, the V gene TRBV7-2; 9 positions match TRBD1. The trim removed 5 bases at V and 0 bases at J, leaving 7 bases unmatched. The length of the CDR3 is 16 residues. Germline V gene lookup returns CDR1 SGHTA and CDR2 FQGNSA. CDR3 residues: CASSQWTGAMNTEAFF. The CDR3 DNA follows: TGTGCCAGCAGCCAATGGACAGGGGCCATGAACACTGAAGCTTTCTTT.

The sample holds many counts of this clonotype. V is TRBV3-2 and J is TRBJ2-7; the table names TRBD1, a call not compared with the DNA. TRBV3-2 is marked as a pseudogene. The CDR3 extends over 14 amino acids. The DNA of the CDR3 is TGTGCCAGCAGCCAAGAGACAGGGGGCTACGAGCAGTACGTC. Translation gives CASSQETGGYEQYV.

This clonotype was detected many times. The CDR3 sequence is CSARGDSGGADTQYF. The CDR3 nucleotides read TGCAGTGCTAGAGGGGACAGCGGGGGGGCCGATACGCAGTATTTT. J is TRBJ2-3 and V is TRBV20-1, with TRBD2 matching over 10 bases. The germline V gene has CDR1 DFQATT and CDR2 SNEGSKA (reference sequence). Trimming removed 1 base from V and 6 bases from J; junction bases left unmatched: 7. The CDR3 has 15 amino acids.

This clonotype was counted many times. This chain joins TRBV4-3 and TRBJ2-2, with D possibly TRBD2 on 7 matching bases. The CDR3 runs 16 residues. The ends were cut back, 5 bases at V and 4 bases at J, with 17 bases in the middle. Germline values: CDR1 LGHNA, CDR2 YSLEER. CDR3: CASSWEGGATTGELFF. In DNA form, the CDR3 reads TGCGCCAGCAGCTGGGAGGGGGGCGCAACCACCGGGGAGCTGTTTTTT.

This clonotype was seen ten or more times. CDR3 DNA: TGTGCCAGCAGTTACCCCCCCGGGGAGCTGTTTTTT. Translation gives CASSYPPGELFF. The rearrangement joins TRBV6-2 or TRBV6-3 to TRBJ2-2; D not certain. There are 12 residues in the CDR3. The ends were cut back, 2 bases at V and 6 bases at J, with 4 bases in the middle. Germline V gives CDR1 MNHEY, CDR2 SVGEGT.

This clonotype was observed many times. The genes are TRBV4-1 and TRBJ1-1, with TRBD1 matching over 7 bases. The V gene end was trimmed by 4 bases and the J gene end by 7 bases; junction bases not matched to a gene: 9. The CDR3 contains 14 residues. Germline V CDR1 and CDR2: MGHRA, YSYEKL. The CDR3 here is CASSPRLRDSEAFF. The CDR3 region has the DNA TGCGCCAGCAGCCCACGTCTCCGGGACAGTGAAGCTTTCTTT.

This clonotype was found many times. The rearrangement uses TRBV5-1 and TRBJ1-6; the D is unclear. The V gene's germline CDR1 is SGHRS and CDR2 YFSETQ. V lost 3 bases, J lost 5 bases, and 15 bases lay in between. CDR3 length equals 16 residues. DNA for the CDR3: TGCGCCAGCAGCTGGGCCACCGGGTCCGATAATTCACCCCTCCACTTT. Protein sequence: CASSWATGSDNSPLHF. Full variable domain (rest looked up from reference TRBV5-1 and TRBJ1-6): KAGVTQTPRYLIKTRGQQVTLSCSPISGHRSVSWYQQTPGQGLQFLFEYFSETQRNKGNFPGRFSGRQFSNSRSEMNVSTLELGDSALYLCASSWATGSDNSPLHFGNGTRLTVT.

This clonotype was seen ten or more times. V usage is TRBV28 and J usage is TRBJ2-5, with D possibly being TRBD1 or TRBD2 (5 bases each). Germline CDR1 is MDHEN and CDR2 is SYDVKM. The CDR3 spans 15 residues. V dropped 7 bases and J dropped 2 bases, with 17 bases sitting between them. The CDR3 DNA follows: TGTGCCAGCAAGAGGGGTGGTGGATCTCAAGAGACCCAGTACTTC. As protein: CASKRGGGSQETQYF.

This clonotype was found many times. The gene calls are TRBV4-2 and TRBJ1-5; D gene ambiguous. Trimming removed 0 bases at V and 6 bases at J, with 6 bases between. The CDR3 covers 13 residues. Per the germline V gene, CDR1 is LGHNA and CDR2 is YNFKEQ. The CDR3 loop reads CASSQDPGQPQHF. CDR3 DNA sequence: TGTGCCAGCAGCCAAGATCCGGGTCAGCCCCAGCATTTT.

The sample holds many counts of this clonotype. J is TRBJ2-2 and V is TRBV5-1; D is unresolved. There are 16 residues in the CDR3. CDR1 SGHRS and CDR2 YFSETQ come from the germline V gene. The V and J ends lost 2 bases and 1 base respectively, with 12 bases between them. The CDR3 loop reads CASSLGPRVNTGELFF. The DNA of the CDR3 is TGCGCCAGCAGCTTAGGGCCCCGGGTGAACACCGGGGAGCTGTTTTTT.

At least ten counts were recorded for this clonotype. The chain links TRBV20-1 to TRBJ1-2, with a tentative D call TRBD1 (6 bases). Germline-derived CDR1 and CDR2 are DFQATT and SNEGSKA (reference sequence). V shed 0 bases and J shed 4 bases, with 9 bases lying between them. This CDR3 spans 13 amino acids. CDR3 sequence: CSARDQGSYGYTF. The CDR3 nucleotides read TGCAGTGCTAGAGACCAGGGGAGCTATGGCTACACCTTC.

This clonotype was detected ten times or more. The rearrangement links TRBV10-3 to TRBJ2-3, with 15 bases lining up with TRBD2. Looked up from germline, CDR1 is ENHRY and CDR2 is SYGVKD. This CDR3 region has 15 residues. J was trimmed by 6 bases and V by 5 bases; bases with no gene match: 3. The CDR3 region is CAISTGTSGGDTQYF. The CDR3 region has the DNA TGTGCCATCAGTACCGGGACTAGCGGGGGGGATACGCAGTATTTT.

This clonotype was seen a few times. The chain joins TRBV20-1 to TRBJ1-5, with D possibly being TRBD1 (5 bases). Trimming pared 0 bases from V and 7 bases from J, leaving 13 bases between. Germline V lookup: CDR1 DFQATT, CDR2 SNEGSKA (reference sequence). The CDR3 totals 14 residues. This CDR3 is CSARDQAGWQPQHF. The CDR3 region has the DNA TGCAGTGCTAGAGATCAGGCAGGGTGGCAGCCCCAGCATTTT.

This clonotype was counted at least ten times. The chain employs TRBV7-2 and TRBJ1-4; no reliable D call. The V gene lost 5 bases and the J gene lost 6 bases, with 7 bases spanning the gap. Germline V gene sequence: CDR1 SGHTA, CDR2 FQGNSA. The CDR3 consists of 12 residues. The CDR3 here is CASSGPHEKLFF. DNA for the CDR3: TGTGCCAGCAGCGGCCCTCATGAAAAACTGTTTTTT.

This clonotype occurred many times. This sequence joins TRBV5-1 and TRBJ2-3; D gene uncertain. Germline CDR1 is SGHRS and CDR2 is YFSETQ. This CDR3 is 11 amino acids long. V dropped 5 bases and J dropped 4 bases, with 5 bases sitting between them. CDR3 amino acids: CASRQADTQYF. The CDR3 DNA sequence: TGCGCCAGCAGGCAAGCAGATACGCAGTATTTT.

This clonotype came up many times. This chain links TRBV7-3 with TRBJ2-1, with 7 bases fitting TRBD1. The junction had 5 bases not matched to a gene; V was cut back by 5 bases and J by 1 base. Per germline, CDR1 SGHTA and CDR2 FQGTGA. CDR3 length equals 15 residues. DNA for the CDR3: TGTGCCAGCAGCCGAGACAGGGATTCCTACAATGAGCAGTTCTTC. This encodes CASSRDRDSYNEQFF.

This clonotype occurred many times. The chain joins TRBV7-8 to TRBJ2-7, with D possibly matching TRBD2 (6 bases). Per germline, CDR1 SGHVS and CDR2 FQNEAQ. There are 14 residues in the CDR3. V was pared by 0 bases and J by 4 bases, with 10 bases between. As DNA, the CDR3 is TGTGCCAGCAGCTTAGCGGGGGGAACGTACGAGCAGTACGTC. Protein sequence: CASSLAGGTYEQYV.

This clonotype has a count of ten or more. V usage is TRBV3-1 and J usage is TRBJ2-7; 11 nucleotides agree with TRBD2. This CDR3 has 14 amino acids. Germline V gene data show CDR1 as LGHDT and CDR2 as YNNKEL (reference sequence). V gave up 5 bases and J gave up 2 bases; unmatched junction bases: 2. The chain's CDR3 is CASSTTSGAYEQYF. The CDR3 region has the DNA TGTGCCAGCAGCACGACTAGCGGGGCCTACGAGCAGTACTTC.

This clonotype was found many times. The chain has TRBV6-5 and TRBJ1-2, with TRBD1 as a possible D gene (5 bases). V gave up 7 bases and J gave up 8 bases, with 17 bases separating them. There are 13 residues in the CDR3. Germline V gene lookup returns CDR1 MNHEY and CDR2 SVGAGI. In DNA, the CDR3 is TGTGCCAGCATCAAGTCGGGACCCAAAGGCTACACCTTC. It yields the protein CASIKSGPKGYTF.

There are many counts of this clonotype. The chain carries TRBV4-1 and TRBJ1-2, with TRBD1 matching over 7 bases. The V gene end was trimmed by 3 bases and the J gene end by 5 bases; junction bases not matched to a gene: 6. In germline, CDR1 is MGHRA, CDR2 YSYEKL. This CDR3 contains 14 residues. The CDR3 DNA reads TGCGCCAGCAGCCAGAATGGACAGGCATATGGCTACACCTTC. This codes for CASSQNGQAYGYTF.

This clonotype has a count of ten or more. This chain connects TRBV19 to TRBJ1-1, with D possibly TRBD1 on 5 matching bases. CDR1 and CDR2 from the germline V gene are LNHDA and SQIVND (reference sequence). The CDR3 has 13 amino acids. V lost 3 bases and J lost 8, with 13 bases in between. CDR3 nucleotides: TGTGCCAGTAGTATTAGCTCGGGGACCGAAGCTTTCTTT. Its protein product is CASSISSGTEAFF.

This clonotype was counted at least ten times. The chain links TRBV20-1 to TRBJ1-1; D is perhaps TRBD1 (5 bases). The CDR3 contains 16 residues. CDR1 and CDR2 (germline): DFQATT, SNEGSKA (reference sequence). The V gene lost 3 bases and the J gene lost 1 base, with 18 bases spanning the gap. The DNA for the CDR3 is TGCAGTGCTAGTTGGTGGGGGATTAGGAGGAACACTGAAGCTTTCTTT. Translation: CSASWWGIRRNTEAFF.

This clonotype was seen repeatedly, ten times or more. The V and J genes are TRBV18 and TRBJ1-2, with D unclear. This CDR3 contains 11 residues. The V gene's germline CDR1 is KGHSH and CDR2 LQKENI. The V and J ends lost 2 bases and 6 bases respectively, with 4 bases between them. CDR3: CASSPGDGYTF. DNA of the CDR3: TGTGCCAGCTCACCAGGGGATGGCTACACCTTC.

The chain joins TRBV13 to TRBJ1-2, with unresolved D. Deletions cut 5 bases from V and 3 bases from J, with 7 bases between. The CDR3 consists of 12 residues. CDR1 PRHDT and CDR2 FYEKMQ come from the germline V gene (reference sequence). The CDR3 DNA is TGTGCCAGCAGCCATCGGGACTATGGCTACACCTTC. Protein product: CASSHRDYGYTF.

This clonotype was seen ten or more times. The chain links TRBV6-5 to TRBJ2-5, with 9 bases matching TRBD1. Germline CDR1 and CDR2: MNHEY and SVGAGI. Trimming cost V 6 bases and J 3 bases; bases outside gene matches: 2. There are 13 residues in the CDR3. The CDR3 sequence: CASSRTGEETQYF. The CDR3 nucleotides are TGTGCCAGCAGCCGGACAGGGGAAGAGACCCAGTACTTC.

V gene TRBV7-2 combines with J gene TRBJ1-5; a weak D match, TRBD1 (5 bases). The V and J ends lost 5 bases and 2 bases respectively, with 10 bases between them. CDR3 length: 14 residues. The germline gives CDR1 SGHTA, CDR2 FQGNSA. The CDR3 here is CASSRGGGNQPQHF. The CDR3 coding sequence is TGTGCCAGCAGCCGGGGGGGTGGCAATCAGCCCCAGCATTTT.